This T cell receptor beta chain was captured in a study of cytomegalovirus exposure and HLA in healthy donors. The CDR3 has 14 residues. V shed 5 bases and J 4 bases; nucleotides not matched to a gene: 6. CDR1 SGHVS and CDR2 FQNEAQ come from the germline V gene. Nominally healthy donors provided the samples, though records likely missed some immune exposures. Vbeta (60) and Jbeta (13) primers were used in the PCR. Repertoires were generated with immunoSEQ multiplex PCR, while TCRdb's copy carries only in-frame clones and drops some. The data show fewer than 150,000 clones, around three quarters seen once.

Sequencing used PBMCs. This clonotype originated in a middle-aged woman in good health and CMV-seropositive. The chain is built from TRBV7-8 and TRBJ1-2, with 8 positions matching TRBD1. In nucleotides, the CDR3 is TGTGCCAGCAGCAAGGACAGGGAACTCTATGGCTACACCTTC. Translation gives CASSKDRELYGYTF.